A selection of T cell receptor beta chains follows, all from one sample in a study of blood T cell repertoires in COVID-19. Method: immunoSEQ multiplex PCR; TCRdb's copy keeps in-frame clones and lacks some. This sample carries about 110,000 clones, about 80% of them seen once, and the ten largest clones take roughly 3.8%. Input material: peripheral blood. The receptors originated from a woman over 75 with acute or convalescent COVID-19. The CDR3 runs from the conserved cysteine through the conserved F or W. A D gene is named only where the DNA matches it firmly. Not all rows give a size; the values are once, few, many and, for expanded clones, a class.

CDR3nt: TGTGCCAGCAGCCAAGCTCGCCCCGGGGGTTCCTATGGCTACACCTTC; CDR3aa: CASSQARPGGSYGYTF; v_gene: TRBV4-2; d_gene: .; j_gene: TRBJ1-2; abundance: .
CDR3nt: TGCGCCAGCAGCTTGGTGGGGGGGGACTCCTACGAGCAGTACTTC; CDR3aa: CASSLVGGDSYEQYF; v_gene: TRBV5-1; d_gene: TRBD2; j_gene: TRBJ2-7; abundance: once
CDR3nt: TGTGCCAGCAGCTTCCTATCGGGGAACACTGAAGCTTTCTTT; CDR3aa: CASSFLSGNTEAFF; v_gene: TRBV21-1; d_gene: .; j_gene: TRBJ1-1; abundance: .
CDR3nt: TGTGCCAGCAGCCAAGATCCCCAGGGGGACTATGGCTACACCTTC; CDR3aa: CASSQDPQGDYGYTF; v_gene: TRBV4-2; d_gene: TRBD1; j_gene: TRBJ1-2; abundance: .
CDR3nt: TGTGCCAGCAGCAGTAACAGGGGGAAAATCGGGTCCACTGAAGCTTTCTTT; CDR3aa: CASSSNRGKIGSTEAFF; v_gene: TRBV28; d_gene: TRBD1; j_gene: TRBJ1-1; abundance: many
CDR3nt: TGTGCCAGCAGCGTAGCGGGCGGGGGGGCCGAGGATACGCAGTATTTT; CDR3aa: CASSVAGGGAEDTQYF; v_gene: TRBV9; d_gene: TRBD2; j_gene: TRBJ2-3; abundance: .
CDR3nt: TGCGCCAGCAGTCTTACCTCCGGGACTAGCGGGCGAGATACGCAGTATTTT; CDR3aa: CASSLTSGTSGRDTQYF; v_gene: TRBV5-1; d_gene: TRBD2; j_gene: TRBJ2-3; abundance: .
CDR3nt: TGTGCCAGCAGCGCAATAGCGGGGGAGGTGACCCAGTACTTC; CDR3aa: CASSAIAGEVTQYF; v_gene: TRBV9; d_gene: TRBD2; j_gene: TRBJ2-5; abundance: .
CDR3nt: TGCGCCAGCAGCCAAGAAGTCGGGAACAACAATGAGCAGTTCTTC; CDR3aa: CASSQEVGNNNEQFF; v_gene: TRBV4-1; d_gene: .; j_gene: TRBJ2-1; abundance: once
CDR3nt: TGTGCCAGCAGTTTACAGGGGAGGGGTCATGAAGCTTTCTTT; CDR3aa: CASSLQGRGHEAFF; v_gene: TRBV28; d_gene: .; j_gene: TRBJ1-1; abundance: .
CDR3nt: TGCGCCAGCAGCTTGGCCATGCTGGGTATGGTAGCCCACGAGCAGTACTTC; CDR3aa: CASSLAMLGMVAHEQYF; v_gene: TRBV5-1; d_gene: .; j_gene: TRBJ2-7; abundance: .
CDR3nt: TGTGCCAGCATGACATCGAATCAGCCCCAGCATTTT; CDR3aa: CASMTSNQPQHF; v_gene: TRBV6-5; d_gene: .; j_gene: TRBJ1-5; abundance: .
CDR3nt: TGTGCCAGCAGTGAATGGCGGGACCTAGAGACCCAGTACTTC; CDR3aa: CASSEWRDLETQYF; v_gene: TRBV6-1; d_gene: .; j_gene: TRBJ2-5; abundance: .
CDR3nt: TGTGCCAGCAGTTCCAGAGGGGGCTCGGGAAACACCATATATTTT; CDR3aa: CASSSRGGSGNTIYF; v_gene: TRBV9; d_gene: TRBD1; j_gene: TRBJ1-3; abundance: few
CDR3nt: TGCGCCAGCAGCGAACGGGGTGACTACACTGAAGCTTTCTTT; CDR3aa: CASSERGDYTEAFF; v_gene: TRBV5-1; d_gene: .; j_gene: TRBJ1-1; abundance: .
CDR3nt: TGCGCCAGCAGCCAAACCCTAGCCGCCTACGAGCAGTACTTC; CDR3aa: CASSQTLAAYEQYF; v_gene: TRBV4-1; d_gene: .; j_gene: TRBJ2-7; abundance: .
CDR3nt: TGTGCCAGCAGCCCCGCCCAGGGTCAGCCCCAGCATTTT; CDR3aa: CASSPAQGQPQHF; v_gene: TRBV3-1/TRBV3-2; d_gene: .; j_gene: TRBJ1-5; abundance: once
CDR3nt: TGTGCCAGCAGCCCGACTACTCCAAAGGAAAAACTGTTTTTT; CDR3aa: CASSPTTPKEKLFF; v_gene: TRBV7-8; d_gene: .; j_gene: TRBJ1-4; abundance: .
CDR3nt: TGTGCCAGTAGCCCACAAGGCACAGATACGCAGTATTTT; CDR3aa: CASSPQGTDTQYF; v_gene: TRBV19; d_gene: .; j_gene: TRBJ2-3; abundance: .
CDR3nt: TGTGCCAGCAGCTCAGCAAGGGACAGGGGCCCCTACGAGCAGTACTTC; CDR3aa: CASSSARDRGPYEQYF; v_gene: TRBV7-9; d_gene: TRBD1; j_gene: TRBJ2-7; abundance: few
CDR3nt: TGCAGTGCTACTGAAGGACAGGGGGCCTCCTACGAGCAGTACTTC; CDR3aa: CSATEGQGASYEQYF; v_gene: TRBV20-1; d_gene: TRBD1; j_gene: TRBJ2-7; abundance: .
CDR3nt: TGTGCCAGCAGCTTAGGGGGGCGTCAGGGGTTTGGAGCTTTCTTT; CDR3aa: CASSLGGRQGFGAFF; v_gene: TRBV11-2; d_gene: .; j_gene: TRBJ1-1; abundance: .
CDR3nt: TGCAGCGTTGAGCGAGGGATGGCGGGAGGAGGAAACACCATATATTTT; CDR3aa: CSVERGMAGGGNTIYF; v_gene: TRBV29-1; d_gene: .; j_gene: TRBJ1-3; abundance: .
CDR3nt: TGCGCCAGCAGCTTGGACAACTCCTACGAGCAGTACTTC; CDR3aa: CASSLDNSYEQYF; v_gene: TRBV5-1; d_gene: .; j_gene: TRBJ2-7; abundance: .
CDR3nt: TGTGCCATCAGTGGCACGGGACTAGCAGCCTACGAGCAGTACTTC; CDR3aa: CAISGTGLAAYEQYF; v_gene: TRBV10-3; d_gene: TRBD2; j_gene: TRBJ2-7; abundance: .
CDR3nt: TGTGCCAGCTCACCTCGAGGGGGCGTCGGCACTGAAGCTTTCTTT; CDR3aa: CASSPRGGVGTEAFF; v_gene: TRBV18; d_gene: TRBD1; j_gene: TRBJ1-1; abundance: .
CDR3nt: TGTGCCAGCGCGCTAGCGGGAGTGAAGGTCGATACGCAGTATTTT; CDR3aa: CASALAGVKVDTQYF; v_gene: TRBV6-5; d_gene: TRBD2; j_gene: TRBJ2-3; abundance: .
CDR3nt: TGCGCCAGCCGACAGGGAGGCGGCACTGAAGCTTTCTTT; CDR3aa: CASRQGGGTEAFF; v_gene: TRBV5-1; d_gene: TRBD1; j_gene: TRBJ1-1; abundance: .
CDR3nt: TGTGCCAGTAGTATTTGGGGGGGCCCTTACAATGAGCAGTTCTTC; CDR3aa: CASSIWGGPYNEQFF; v_gene: TRBV19; d_gene: .; j_gene: TRBJ2-1; abundance: .
CDR3nt: TGCAGCGTTGCGCAGGTCTCCTACGAGCAGTACTTC; CDR3aa: CSVAQVSYEQYF; v_gene: TRBV29-1; d_gene: .; j_gene: TRBJ2-7; abundance: .
CDR3nt: TGTGCCAGCAGCCGATTGACAGGGCATGGCAATCAGCCCCAGCATTTT; CDR3aa: CASSRLTGHGNQPQHF; v_gene: TRBV5-8; d_gene: TRBD1; j_gene: TRBJ1-5; abundance: once
CDR3nt: TGTGCCAGCGGCCCTGACAGCTACGAGCAGTACTTC; CDR3aa: CASGPDSYEQYF; v_gene: TRBV2; d_gene: .; j_gene: TRBJ2-7; abundance: .
CDR3nt: TGTGCCAGCAGGTTAAGAAGGACAGAGGGGAATCAGCCCCAGCATTTT; CDR3aa: CASRLRRTEGNQPQHF; v_gene: TRBV28; d_gene: .; j_gene: TRBJ1-5; abundance: .
CDR3nt: TGTGCCAGCAGCCCCGGGACAGGGATAAATTCACTCCTCCACTTT; CDR3aa: CASSPGTGINSLLHF; v_gene: TRBV7-8; d_gene: TRBD1; j_gene: TRBJ1-6; abundance: .
CDR3nt: TGTGCCAGCTCACCACAGTCGCGGGGGAACACTGAAGCTTTCTTT; CDR3aa: CASSPQSRGNTEAFF; v_gene: TRBV18; d_gene: .; j_gene: TRBJ1-1; abundance: .
CDR3nt: TGTGCCATCAGTCGCGCCGGGACTAGCTACAATGAGCAGTTCTTC; CDR3aa: CAISRAGTSYNEQFF; v_gene: TRBV10-3; d_gene: TRBD2; j_gene: TRBJ2-1; abundance: .
CDR3nt: TGTGCCAGCAGCCTATACCTACAGGGGGCGACCTACGAGCAGTACTTC; CDR3aa: CASSLYLQGATYEQYF; v_gene: TRBV7-2; d_gene: TRBD1; j_gene: TRBJ2-7; abundance: once
CDR3nt: TGTGCCAGCAGCATAGAGGACAGGGGGCGGACTGAAGCTTTCTTT; CDR3aa: CASSIEDRGRTEAFF; v_gene: TRBV9; d_gene: TRBD1; j_gene: TRBJ1-1; abundance: .
CDR3nt: TGCGCCACCGCCGAGGGACAGGGCTCCGAAAAACTGTTTTTT; CDR3aa: CATAEGQGSEKLFF; v_gene: TRBV10-1; d_gene: TRBD1; j_gene: TRBJ1-4; abundance: .
CDR3nt: TGTGCCAGCAGTTCCTCCGACTGGACAGGGAATGAGCAGTTCTTC; CDR3aa: CASSSSDWTGNEQFF; v_gene: TRBV27; d_gene: TRBD1; j_gene: TRBJ2-1; abundance: .
CDR3nt: TGTGCCAGTAACCCTACAGGGTCGGCTAATGAAAAACTGTTTTTT; CDR3aa: CASNPTGSANEKLFF; v_gene: TRBV19; d_gene: .; j_gene: TRBJ1-4; abundance: .
CDR3nt: TGCGCCAGCAGCACCGGGACAGGGGGACACTATGGCTACACCTTC; CDR3aa: CASSTGTGGHYGYTF; v_gene: TRBV5-1; d_gene: TRBD1; j_gene: TRBJ1-2; abundance: .
CDR3nt: TGTGCCAGCAGCGCTCTACCCGGACAGGAATGGTACGAGCAGTACTTC; CDR3aa: CASSALPGQEWYEQYF; v_gene: TRBV9; d_gene: TRBD1; j_gene: TRBJ2-7; abundance: few
CDR3nt: TGCAGCGGCCGGGAGGCCCGTGGCTACACCTTC; CDR3aa: CSGREARGYTF; v_gene: TRBV29-1; d_gene: .; j_gene: TRBJ1-2; abundance: .
CDR3nt: TGTGCCATCCGAGGGACAGGGAACACCGGGGAGCTGTTTTTT; CDR3aa: CAIRGTGNTGELFF; v_gene: TRBV10-3; d_gene: TRBD1; j_gene: TRBJ2-2; abundance: .
CDR3nt: TGCGCCAGCAGTGAGTGGACTACCCTTGGGGAGACCCAGTACTTC; CDR3aa: CASSEWTTLGETQYF; v_gene: TRBV10-2; d_gene: .; j_gene: TRBJ2-5; abundance: .